Described below is a single T cell receptor beta chain sequence and its context. TRB rearrangements were amplified by multiplex PCR with BIOMED2 TRB-A/B primers. TCRdb used MiXCR to reprocess the multiplex PCR reads, holding one entry per CDR3 protein. The sample holds 20,000 to 30,000 distinct CDR3 sequences; over 25% are singletons and the top ten take approximately 1.7%. This record comes from a study of T and B cells in COVID-19 patients. TRB was amplified from around 250-500 ng of blood genomic DNA. Deletions cut 3 bases from V and 1 base from J, with 15 bases between. CDR3 length: 16 amino acids. The V gene's germline CDR1 is LGHNA and CDR2 YSLEER.

Sequencing was carried out using blood. The TCR sequence derives from a human donor who had recovered from COVID-19. The chain joins TRBV4-3 to TRBJ1-1; D is possibly TRBD1 (5 bases). CDR3 nucleotide sequence: TGCGCCAGCAGCCATGGGGACCGGAGGACGAACACTGAAGCTTTCTTT. It is translated as CASSHGDRRTNTEAFF.